This TCR beta chain comes out of a study of human T cells and chemical hapten exposure. Notes on the study in general: Patch test score was positively correlated with the counts of PT1 expanded TCRs. TCRs above 1 in 1000 frequency did not change with DPC sensitization.

MiXCR, run by TCRdb on the RACE reads, gives a single entry per CDR3 protein. The sample comprises 340,000 or so distinct CDR3 sequences, approximately 6.3% of which are singletons, and about 8% rests with the top ten. The CDR3 runs 13 residues. Germline loops: CDR1 KGHSH, CDR2 LQKENI. Trimming removed 2 bases from V and 8 bases from J, with 7 bases in between. Time point here: patch test 1, 2 weeks after DPC sensitization. Treatment described: therapeutic diphenylcyclopropenone sensitization with weekly scalp DPC. Patch tests were applied only after blood draws. Of note for this clonotype: Antigen unknown.

This TCR came from a woman under 30 with alopecia areata. Some clones in this sample may be carry-over from other donors' samples. The chain has TRBV18 and TRBJ1-6, with D unresolved. Sequenced here: whole blood, sampled in connection with sensitization to the hapten diphenylcyclopropenone (DPC). CDR3 sequence: CASSPAADSPLHF. CDR3 nucleotides: TGTGCCAGCTCACCAGCGGCGGATTCACCCCTCCACTTT. Full variable domain (remainder filled in from reference TRBV18 and TRBJ1-6): NAGVMQNPRHLVRRRGQEARLRCSPMKGHSHVYWYRQLPEEGLKFMVYLQKENIIDESGMPKERFSAEFPKEGPSILRIQQVVRGDSAAYFCASSPAADSPLHFGNGTRLTVT.